This T cell receptor beta chain is drawn from a study of T cells in Graves' hyperthyroidism and ophthalmopathy. Using RNA transcripts as the source, TCR beta CDR3 regions were amplified. TCR CDR3 underwent first-round RT-PCR with the HTBI primer set. TCRdb recomputed calls from the multiplex PCR reads with MiXCR, one row per CDR3 protein. Among roughly 49,000 distinct CDR3 sequences listed, approximately 53% were seen once. The germline gives CDR1 SQVTM, CDR2 ANQGSEA. Trimming removed 2 bases from V and 7 bases from J, with 12 bases in between. There are 12 residues in the CDR3. Points from the study as a whole: Model-based prediction identified ophthalmopathy a median roughly 5.9 months prior to its onset.

Criteria for exclusion of patients were uncontrolled infection, other autoimmune disease, pregnancy or lactation. With regard to this clonotype: The antigen is unknown.

V usage is TRBV29-1 and J usage is TRBJ2-7; no clear D gene. Source material: peripheral blood or thyroid tissue (not recorded which). The clonotype was recovered from a man between 18 and 29 years old with Graves' hyperthyroidism. This CDR3 is CSVEFPLREQYF. The DNA for the CDR3 is TGCAGCGTTGAATTTCCTCTGCGGGAGCAGTACTTC.